The 16 T cell receptor beta chains in this list originate from one sample, sequenced in a study of OX40 agonist ivuxolimab in advanced cancers. Clones were read by immunoSEQ multiplex PCR, and TCRdb kept only the in-frame ones, dropping some. The sample includes about 68,000 clones, more than 85% of them seen just once. Here the sequenced sample was CD4+ or CD8+ T cells sorted from blood, taken in a trial of the OX40 agonist ivuxolimab. Source of these receptors: an adult with an advanced solid tumor such as melanoma, head and neck, liver or kidney cancer.

This chain links TRBV14 with TRBJ2-7; D may correspond to TRBD1 or TRBD2 (5 bases each). V lost 4 bases to trimming and J lost 3 bases, with 10 bases between them. The length of the CDR3 is 13 residues. The germline V gene has CDR1 SGHDN and CDR2 FVKESK. The CDR3, as DNA: TGTGCCAGCAGCCCTGGGACGTACTACGAGCAGTACTTC. Translation gives CASSPGTYYEQYF. The full variable domain, its missing parts supplied by reference TRBV14 and TRBJ2-7, is EAGVTQFPSHSVIEKGQTVTLRCDPISGHDNLYWYRRVMGKEIKFLLHFVKESKQDESGMPNNRFLAERTGGTYSTLKVQPAELEDSGVYFCASSPGTYYEQYFGPGTRLTVT.

The V call is TRBV19, the J call TRBJ1-5; D possibly corresponds to TRBD1 (5 bases). Germline V lookup: CDR1 LNHDA, CDR2 SQIVND (reference sequence). Trimming shortened V by 1 base and J by 3 bases, and 16 bases separated the two germline ends. There are 17 residues in the CDR3. The CDR3: CASSIGGLRQLNQPQHF. CDR3 DNA sequence: TGTGCCAGTAGTATAGGGGGCCTGAGACAGCTCAATCAGCCCCAGCATTTT.

This chain links TRBV20-1 with TRBJ2-1; no definite D call. Germline CDR1 is DFQATT and CDR2 is SNEGSKA (reference sequence). Trimming stripped 5 bases from V and 5 bases from J, with 7 bases between. The CDR3 runs 11 residues. In DNA, the CDR3 is TGCAGTGCTCCAAGGAACAATGAGCAGTTCTTC. This sequence encodes CSAPRNNEQFF.

The V gene is TRBV6-5, the J gene TRBJ1-1; D remains ambiguous. Germline CDR1 and CDR2: MNHEY and SVGAGI. V was trimmed by 7 bases and J by 4 bases, leaving 13 bases between them. The CDR3 totals 13 residues. CDR3 protein: CASTHYLGTEAFF. The CDR3 DNA reads as TGTGCCAGCACCCACTACTTGGGCACTGAAGCTTTCTTT.

The J gene is TRBJ2-3, the V gene TRBV27; TRBD2 matches at 7 bases. CDR1 and CDR2 (germline): MNHEY, SMNVEV (reference sequence). V lost 2 bases to trimming and J lost 0 bases; unmatched junction nucleotides: 8. The length of the CDR3 is 17 residues. The CDR3 loop is CASSLVGGSTSTDTQYF. The CDR3 bases are TGTGCCAGCAGTTTAGTGGGGGGGTCAACTAGCACAGATACGCAGTATTTT.

CDR3: CASSLVGPDAMNTEAFF. CDR3 in DNA: TGTGCCAGCAGTTTAGTAGGACCGGACGCCATGAACACTGAAGCTTTCTTT. This chain uses TRBV27 with TRBJ1-1; D not resolved. V was pared by 2 bases and J by 0 bases, with 16 bases between. This CDR3 contains 17 residues. Germline CDR1 and CDR2: MNHEY and SMNVEV (reference sequence).

Of note for this clone: The sample carries other DNA sequences with the same CDR3. The rearrangement uses TRBV19 and TRBJ1-5; 10 nucleotides line up with TRBD1. J gave up 4 bases and V 6 bases, and 3 bases lay outside the gene matches. The CDR3 covers 14 residues. Germline loops: CDR1 LNHDA, CDR2 SQIVND (reference sequence). In nucleotides, the CDR3 is TGTGCCAGTAGCGGACAGGGGGGGAATCAGCCCCAGCATTTT. Its protein is CASSGQGGNQPQHF. The full variable domain, with the rest looked up from reference TRBV19 and TRBJ1-5, is DGGITQSPKYLFRKEGQNVTLSCEQNLNHDAMYWYRQDPGQGLRLIYYSQIVNDFQKGDIAEGYSVSREKKESFPLTVTSAQKNPTAFYLCASSGQGGNQPQHFGDGTRLSIL.

The V and J genes are TRBV6-1 and TRBJ2-7; no clear D. The CDR3 is made up of 12 amino acids. Trimming shortened V by 4 bases and J by 3 bases, and 7 bases separated the two germline ends. From germline, CDR1 is MNHNS and CDR2 SASEGT. CDR3 amino acids: CASSVSGYEQYF. The CDR3 DNA follows: TGTGCCAGCAGTGTGTCCGGCTACGAGCAGTACTTC.

The V gene is TRBV7-9, the J gene TRBJ1-5; the match to TRBD1 covers 8 bases. CDR3 length equals 14 residues. J gave up 0 bases and V 5 bases, and 0 bases lay outside the gene matches. Germline V gene data show CDR1 as SEHNR and CDR2 as FQNEAQ (reference sequence). The CDR3 region is CASSGTGSNQPQHF. In DNA form, the CDR3 reads TGTGCCAGCAGCGGGACAGGTAGCAATCAGCCCCAGCATTTT. Drawing the rest from reference TRBV7-9 and TRBJ1-5, the complete variable domain is DTGVSQNPRHKITKRGQNVTFRCDPISEHNRLYWYRQTLGQGPEFLTYFQNEAQLEKSRLLSDRFSAERPKGSFSTLEIQRTEQGDSAMYLCASSGTGSNQPQHFGDGTRLSIL.

The CDR3 loop reads CATKIRGGSVDTGELFF. CDR3 in DNA: TGTGCCACGAAAATCCGCGGCGGGAGTGTCGACACCGGGGAGCTGTTTTTT. This chain joins TRBV19 and TRBJ2-2; TRBD2 matches 7 bases. V trimming: 10 bases; J trimming: 3 bases; junction bases outside the gene matches: 17. The CDR3 is made up of 17 amino acids. Germline assignment: CDR1 LNHDA and CDR2 SQIVND (reference sequence). Looking up the rest from reference TRBV19 and TRBJ2-2 gives the full variable domain: DGGITQSPKYLFRKEGQNVTLSCEQNLNHDAMYWYRQDPGQGLRLIYYSQIVNDFQKGDIAEGYSVSREKKESFPLTVTSAQKNPTAFYLCATKIRGGSVDTGELFFGEGSRLTVL.

This sequence joins TRBV7-9 and TRBJ1-2, with 10 bases matching TRBD1. The CDR3 consists of 16 residues. V dropped 3 bases and J dropped 6; count of bases not matched to a gene: 10. Germline lookup yields CDR1 SEHNR and CDR2 FQNEAQ (reference sequence). The CDR3 loop reads CASSLGLGQGTHGYTF. As DNA, the CDR3 is TGTGCCAGCAGCTTGGGATTGGGACAGGGGACCCATGGCTACACCTTC.

The J gene is TRBJ2-1, the V gene TRBV11-2; TRBD1 matches at 9 bases. Germline V gene lookup returns CDR1 SGHAT and CDR2 FQNNGV. This CDR3 region has 13 residues. CDR3 nucleotide sequence: TGTGCTCTGGACAGGGGCCCATACAATGAGCAGTTCTTC. It translates to CALDRGPYNEQFF.

V gene TRBV2 combines with J gene TRBJ2-2, with D hard to call. The CDR3 length is 13 residues. Trimming removed 2 bases at V and 4 bases at J, with 5 bases between. Germline V lookup: CDR1 SNHLY, CDR2 FYNNEI. DNA of the CDR3: TGTGCCAGCAGTGAATTCCCCACCGGGGAGCTGTTTTTT. Translation gives CASSEFPTGELFF.

CDR3 sequence (DNA): TGTGCCAGCAGCTTAATGGGGAGCTCCTACGAGCAGTACTTC. It is translated as CASSLMGSSYEQYF. The V call is TRBV7-8, the J call TRBJ2-7; TRBD2 might be the D (5 bases). Trimming left V 2 bases short and J 0 bases short, with 8 bases between. The CDR3 spans 14 residues. Germline V lookup: CDR1 SGHVS, CDR2 FQNEAQ.

CDR3 region: CASSSADWSGNTIYF. The CDR3 nucleotides are TGTGCCAGCAGCTCCGCGGACTGGTCTGGAAACACCATATATTTT. The chain carries TRBV11-3 and TRBJ1-3; no definite D call. V was shortened by 4 bases and J by 1 base, with 11 bases between the two germline ends. In germline, CDR1 is SGHNT, CDR2 YENEEA. This CDR3 is built from 15 residues.

V and J are TRBV7-6 and TRBJ2-7; 7 bases map to TRBD2. The CDR3 is 14 amino acids. The ends lost 10 bases at V and 7 bases at J; junction bases unmatched: 16. CDR1 is SGHVS and CDR2 is FNYEAQ in the germline V gene. The CDR3 region has the DNA TGTGCCACCCAGGGAGGGGTGGACGCGGGGGAGCAGTACTTC. Amino acids: CATQGGVDAGEQYF.